Here is one T cell receptor beta chain with its context. What it binds is unknown. CDR1 MNHEY and CDR2 SMNVEV come from the germline V gene (reference sequence). CDR3 length: 13 amino acids. Trimming stripped 5 bases from V and 5 bases from J, with 13 bases between. Deep sequencing aimed at 1 in 200,000 to 1 in 1 million T cells' resolution. The data were produced by immunoSEQ multiplex PCR, yet TCRdb's version contains in-frame clones alone and is incomplete. This sample has roughly 300,000 clones, with 76% found just once. The data derive from a study of cytotoxic CD8 clonotypes in ibrutinib-treated CLL. Study conclusions and caveats: Public clonotypes proved infrequent, and on treatment they shrank or remained steady. T-cell clonality at baseline went above that of age-matched healthy donors and rose and fell with circulating CD8+ T-cell counts. Sustained-remission patients were sampled at different times than progressing patients were.

The sequences come from PBMCs, collected at disease progression, from a patient treated with ibrutinib. This chain uses TRBV27 with TRBJ2-7, with D unresolved. This TCR was recovered from a human donor with chronic lymphocytic leukemia. The CDR3 nucleotides read TGTGCCAGCAGTCGCTCCCTCGAGGACGAGCAGTACTTC. This translates into CASSRSLEDEQYF.